This T cell receptor (beta chain) originates from a study of blood T cell repertoires in COVID-19. At the level of the study: The United States, Italy and Spain were the sources of the acute and convalescent COVID-19 samples.

Original analysis: Counts of nucleated cells, estimated from reference gene primer amplification, were obtained. Here immunoSEQ multiplex PCR was the method, and the copy in TCRdb shows in-frame clones only, minus some. Clone size and V and J calls were adopted from that table, with D and trimming inferred from the DNA. The sample shows 150,000 to 200,000 clones, over 80% of them seen only once. This clone was seen a few times. The V end lost 2 bases, the J end lost 1 base, and 11 bases lay between the germline ends. CDR1 GTSNPN and CDR2 SVGIG come from the germline V gene (reference sequence). The CDR3 loop spans 14 amino acids.

The sequenced sample consisted of peripheral blood. The chain links TRBV30 to TRBJ1-2, with a weak D call TRBD1 (5 bases). The sequence derives from a middle-aged woman with COVID-19, enrolled during active disease. The DNA of the CDR3 is TGTGCCTGGAGTAGGGGAGGGCTTAACTATGGCTACACCTTC. Amino acids: CAWSRGGLNYGYTF.